This TCR beta chain was identified during a study of blood T cell repertoires in COVID-19. Looking at the study overall: Nucleic acid was either cDNA or gDNA, and it came from T cells, B-cell-depleted T cells, or PBMCs.

This clone was recorded once. CDR3 size: 14 residues. Trimming removed 8 bases at V and 0 bases at J, with 13 bases between. CDR1 and CDR2 (germline): GTSNPN, SVGIG (reference sequence). As handled by the study authors: Estimates of nucleated cell counts were drawn from the amplification of reference gene primers. Profiled with immunoSEQ multiplex PCR; TCRdb holds only in-frame clones, not every one. V and J calls and clone size are given by that table; D and trimming were obtained from the DNA. The sample comprises approximately 170,000 clones, about 80% of which are singletons, and roughly 11% rests with the top ten.

The chain combines TRBV30 with TRBJ2-2, with a tentative D call TRBD2 (6 bases). The clonotype originates from a man in his sixties or seventies with active or convalescent COVID-19. Sequenced material: peripheral blood. CDR3 amino acids: CARDRDSNTGELFF. For the CDR3, the DNA is TGTGCCAGGGATCGGGACTCGAACACCGGGGAGCTGTTTTTT.